The clone carrying this T cell receptor beta chain was detected once. The data derive from a study of blood T cell repertoires in COVID-19. Study-wide background: Samples came from the United States, Italy and Spain, spanning acute and convalescent COVID-19. PBMCs, B-cell-depleted T cells, or T cells were the source of the cDNA or gDNA that made up the material.

Germline V gene sequence: CDR1 PRHDT, CDR2 FYEKMQ (reference sequence). Trimming took off 2 bases at V and 5 bases at J, with 10 bases between the two ends. This CDR3 spans 13 amino acids. In the original workflow: For nucleated cells, counts were estimated from reference gene primer amplification. Sequencing was performed with immunoSEQ multiplex PCR; in TCRdb, only in-frame clones are kept and a portion is missing. That table furnishes V, J and clone size, whereas the DNA furnished D and trimming. The sample records approximately 230,000 clones, about 79% being singletons. Material for sequencing was peripheral blood. The source of this sequence is a man at least 80 years old with acute or convalescent COVID-19. The gene calls are TRBV13 and TRBJ2-7; D perhaps matches TRBD1 (5 bases). The CDR3 sequence: CASSLQGINEQYF. The CDR3, as DNA: TGTGCCAGCAGCTTACAGGGAATTAACGAGCAGTACTTC.